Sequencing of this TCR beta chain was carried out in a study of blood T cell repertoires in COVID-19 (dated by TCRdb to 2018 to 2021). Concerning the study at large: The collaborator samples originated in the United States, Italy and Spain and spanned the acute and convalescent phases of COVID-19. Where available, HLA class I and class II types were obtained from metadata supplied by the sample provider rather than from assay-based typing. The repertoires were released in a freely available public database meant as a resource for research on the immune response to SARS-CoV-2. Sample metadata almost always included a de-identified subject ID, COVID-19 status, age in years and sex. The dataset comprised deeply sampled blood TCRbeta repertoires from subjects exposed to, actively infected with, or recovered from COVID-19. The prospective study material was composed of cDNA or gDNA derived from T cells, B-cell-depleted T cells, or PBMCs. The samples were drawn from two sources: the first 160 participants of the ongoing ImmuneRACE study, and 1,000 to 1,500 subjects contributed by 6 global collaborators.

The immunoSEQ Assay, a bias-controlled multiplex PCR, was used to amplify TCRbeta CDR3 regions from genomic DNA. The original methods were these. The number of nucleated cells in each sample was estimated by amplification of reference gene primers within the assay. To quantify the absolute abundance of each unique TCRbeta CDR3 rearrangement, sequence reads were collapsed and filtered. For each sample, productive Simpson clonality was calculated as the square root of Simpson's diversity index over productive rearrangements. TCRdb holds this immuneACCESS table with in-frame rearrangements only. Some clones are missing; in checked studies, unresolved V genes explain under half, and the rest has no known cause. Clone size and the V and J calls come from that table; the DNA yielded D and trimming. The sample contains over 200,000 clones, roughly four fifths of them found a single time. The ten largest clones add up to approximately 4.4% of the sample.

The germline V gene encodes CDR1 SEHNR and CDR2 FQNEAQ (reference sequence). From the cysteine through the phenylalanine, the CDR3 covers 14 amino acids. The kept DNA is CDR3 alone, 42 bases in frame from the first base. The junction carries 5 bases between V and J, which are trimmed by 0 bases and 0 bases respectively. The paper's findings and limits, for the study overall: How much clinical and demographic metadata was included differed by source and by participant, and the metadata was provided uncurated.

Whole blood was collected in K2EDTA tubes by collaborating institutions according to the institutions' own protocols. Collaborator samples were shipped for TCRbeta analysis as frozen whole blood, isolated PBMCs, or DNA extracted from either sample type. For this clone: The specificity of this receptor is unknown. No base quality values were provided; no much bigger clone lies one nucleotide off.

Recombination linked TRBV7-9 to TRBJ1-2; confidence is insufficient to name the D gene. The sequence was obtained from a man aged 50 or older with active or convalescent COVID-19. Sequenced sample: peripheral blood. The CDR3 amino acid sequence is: CASSLATPNYGYTF. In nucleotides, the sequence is TGTGCCAGCAGCTTAGCGACACCTAACTATGGCTACACCTTC.